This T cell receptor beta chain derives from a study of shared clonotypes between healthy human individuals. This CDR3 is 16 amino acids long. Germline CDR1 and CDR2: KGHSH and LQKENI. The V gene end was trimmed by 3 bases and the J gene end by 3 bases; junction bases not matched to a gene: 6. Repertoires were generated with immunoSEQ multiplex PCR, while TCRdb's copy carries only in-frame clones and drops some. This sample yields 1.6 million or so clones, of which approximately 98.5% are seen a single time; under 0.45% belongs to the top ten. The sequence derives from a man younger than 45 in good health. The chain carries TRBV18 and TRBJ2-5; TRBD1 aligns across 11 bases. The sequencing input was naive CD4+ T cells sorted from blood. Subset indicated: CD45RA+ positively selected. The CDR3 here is CASSPLGQGVKETQYF. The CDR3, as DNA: TGTGCCAGCTCACCTTTGGGACAGGGGGTAAAAGAGACCCAGTACTTC.